This passage covers 10 T cell receptor beta chains from one sample sequenced in a study of shared clonotypes between healthy human individuals. Sequencing was performed with immunoSEQ multiplex PCR; in TCRdb, only in-frame clones are kept and a portion is missing. Altogether 2 million to 2.5 million clones are present, roughly 95% being singletons, with the ten largest covering 0.1% to 0.15%. Specimen: naive CD4+ T cells sorted from blood. Subset given: CD45RA+ positively selected. The receptors were gathered from a man aged 18 to 35 in good health.

The chain carries TRBV2 and TRBJ2-1; D gene uncertain. The length of the CDR3 is 12 residues. Germline V gene sequence: CDR1 SNHLY, CDR2 FYNNEI. The V end was cut by 6 bases, the J end by 8 bases, with 11 bases between. The CDR3 nucleotides are TGTGCCAGCAGCTTTAGTGTCGATGAGCAGTTCTTC. Translated: CASSFSVDEQFF.

The V gene is TRBV10-2, the J gene TRBJ1-5; D gene unclear. Germline-derived CDR1 and CDR2 are WSHSY and SAAADI. V shed 3 bases and J shed 10 bases, with 7 bases lying between them. The CDR3 loop spans 11 amino acids. CDR3 loop: CASSEIGPQHF. CDR3 DNA: TGCGCCAGCAGTGAAATTGGTCCCCAGCATTTT.

V usage is TRBV7-8 and J usage is TRBJ1-5; D is perhaps TRBD1 (6 bases). Germline CDR1 reads SGHVS; CDR2 reads FQNEAQ. Deletions cut 1 base from V and 4 bases from J, with 14 bases between. The CDR3 is made up of 16 amino acids. The CDR3 here is CASSLDQDRSNQPQHF. The DNA for the CDR3 is TGTGCCAGCAGCTTAGATCAGGACAGATCAAATCAGCCCCAGCATTTT.

The chain couples TRBV6-5 to TRBJ1-1, with D possibly TRBD1 on 5 matching bases. CDR1 is MNHEY, CDR2 SVGAGI, per germline. V was shortened by 7 bases and J by 1 base, with 16 bases between the two germline ends. This CDR3 is 15 amino acids long. CDR3: CASTPPGRSNTEAFF. Here the CDR3 DNA reads TGTGCCAGCACCCCACCGGGACGGTCGAACACTGAAGCTTTCTTT.

The chain has TRBV23-1 and TRBJ2-1, with 14 nucleotides matching TRBD2. TRBV23-1 is given ORF status, its function remaining uncertain. J lost 7 bases, V lost 0 bases, and 14 bases had no gene match. The CDR3 is 20 amino acids. The CDR3 region is CASSQSVGTSGRVRGNEQFF. The CDR3 DNA reads as TGCGCCAGCAGTCAATCTGTGGGGACTAGCGGGAGAGTCAGAGGGAATGAGCAGTTCTTC.

V is TRBV5-6 and J is TRBJ1-6; TRBD1 agrees at 7 bases. Per the germline V gene, CDR1 is SGHDT and CDR2 is YYEEEE. V was clipped by 4 bases and J by 8 bases; unmatched bases: 15. The CDR3 loop spans 17 amino acids. In DNA form, the CDR3 reads TGTGCCAGCAGCCCGGGACAGCGGGTTGGGAAGGATTCACCCCTCCACTTT. Protein product: CASSPGQRVGKDSPLHF.

Comments on this clone: The sample holds other DNA sequences that translate to the same CDR3. This sequence joins TRBV30 and TRBJ2-3, with D hard to call. The CDR3 extends over 11 amino acids. Germline V CDR1 and CDR2: GTSNPN, SVGIG (reference sequence). V shed 0 bases and J shed 4 bases, with 2 bases lying between them. The CDR3 nucleotides read TGTGCCTGGAGTGTACCAGATACGCAGTATTTT. This encodes CAWSVPDTQYF.

V usage is TRBV6-1 and J usage is TRBJ2-5, with 7 bases aligning to TRBD2. The trim removed 3 bases at V and 2 bases at J, leaving 9 bases unmatched. CDR1 and CDR2 (germline): MNHNS, SASEGT. The CDR3 length is 16 residues. The CDR3 sequence: CASSDLGGVKQETQYF. CDR3 in DNA: TGTGCCAGCAGTGATCTGGGAGGGGTGAAGCAAGAGACCCAGTACTTC.

CDR3 amino acids: CSVEVGPYEQYF. The CDR3 DNA is TGCAGCGTAGAGGTAGGCCCCTACGAGCAGTACTTC. V usage is TRBV29-1 and J usage is TRBJ2-7, with no clear D. V was pared by 6 bases and J by 2 bases, with 11 bases between. The CDR3 spans 12 residues. Germline CDR1 and CDR2: SQVTM and ANQGSEA.

CDR3 nucleotide sequence: TGTGCCTGGAGGGACAGCAACACCGGGGAGCTGTTTTTT. It yields the protein CAWRDSNTGELFF. The V and J genes are TRBV30 and TRBJ2-2; D possibly corresponds to TRBD1 (6 bases). The V gene's germline CDR1 is GTSNPN and CDR2 SVGIG (reference sequence). V lost 3 bases and J 2 bases, leaving 7 bases between the germline ends. CDR3 length: 13 residues.